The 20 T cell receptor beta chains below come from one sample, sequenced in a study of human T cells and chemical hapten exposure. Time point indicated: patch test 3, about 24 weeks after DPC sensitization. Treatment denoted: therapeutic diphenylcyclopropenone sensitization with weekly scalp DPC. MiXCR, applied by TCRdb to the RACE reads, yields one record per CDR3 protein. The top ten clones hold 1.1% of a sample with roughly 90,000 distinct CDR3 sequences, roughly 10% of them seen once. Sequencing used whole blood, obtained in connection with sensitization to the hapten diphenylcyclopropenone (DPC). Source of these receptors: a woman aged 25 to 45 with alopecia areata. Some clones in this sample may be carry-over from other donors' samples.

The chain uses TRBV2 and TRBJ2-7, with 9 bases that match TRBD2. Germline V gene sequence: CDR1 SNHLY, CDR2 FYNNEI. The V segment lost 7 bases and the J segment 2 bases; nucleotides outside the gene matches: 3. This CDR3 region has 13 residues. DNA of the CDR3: TGTGCCAGCAATCGACTAGCGGCCTACGAGCAGTACGTC. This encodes CASNRLAAYEQYV.

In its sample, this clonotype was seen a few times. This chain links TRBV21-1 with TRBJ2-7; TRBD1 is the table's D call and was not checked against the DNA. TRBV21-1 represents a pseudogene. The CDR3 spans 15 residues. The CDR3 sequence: CASSNVSGQTYEQYF. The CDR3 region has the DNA TGTGCCAGCAGCAATGTGTCGGGACAGACCTACGAGCAGTACTTC.

CDR3 in DNA: TGTGCCAGCAGAGAAATAGCGGGAGTTTTCACAGATACGCAGTATTTT. Translating it yields CASREIAGVFTDTQYF. The V call is TRBV6-5, the J call TRBJ2-3; 9 bases agree with TRBD2. CDR3 length: 16 residues. Per germline, CDR1 MNHEY and CDR2 SVGAGI. V lost 6 bases, J lost 2 bases, and 9 bases stayed unmatched.

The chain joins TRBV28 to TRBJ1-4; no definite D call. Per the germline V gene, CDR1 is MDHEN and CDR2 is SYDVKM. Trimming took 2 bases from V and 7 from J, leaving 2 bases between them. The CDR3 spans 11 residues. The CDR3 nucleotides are TGTGCCAGCAGTTTAGGTGAAAAACTGTTTTTT. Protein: CASSLGEKLFF.

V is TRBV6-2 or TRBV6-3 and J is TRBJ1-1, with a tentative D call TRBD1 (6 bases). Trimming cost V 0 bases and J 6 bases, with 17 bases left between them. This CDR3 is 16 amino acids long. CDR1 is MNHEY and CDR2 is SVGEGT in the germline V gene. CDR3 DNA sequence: TGTGCCAGCAGTTACTCGAAGGGGGAAGTGATGGCTGAAGCTTTCTTT. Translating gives CASSYSKGEVMAEAFF.

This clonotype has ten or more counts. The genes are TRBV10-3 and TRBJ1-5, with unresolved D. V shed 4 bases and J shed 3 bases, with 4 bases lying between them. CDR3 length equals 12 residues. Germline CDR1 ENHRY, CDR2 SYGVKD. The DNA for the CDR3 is TGTGCCATCAGTGGGCCCAATCAGCCCCAGCATTTT. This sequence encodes CAISGPNQPQHF.

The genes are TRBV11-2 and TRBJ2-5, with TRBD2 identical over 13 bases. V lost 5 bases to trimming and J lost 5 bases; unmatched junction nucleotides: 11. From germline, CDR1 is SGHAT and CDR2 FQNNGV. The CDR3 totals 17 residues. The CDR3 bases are TGTGCCAGCAGCCCTATACCGACTAGCGGGAGGCGTGAGACCCAGTACTTC. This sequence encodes CASSPIPTSGRRETQYF. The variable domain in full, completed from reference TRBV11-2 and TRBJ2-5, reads EAGVAQSPRYKIIEKRQSVAFWCNPISGHATLYWYQQILGQGPKLLIQFQNNGVVDDSQLPKDRFSAERLKGVDSTLKIQPAKLEDSAVYLCASSPIPTSGRRETQYFGPGTRLLVL.

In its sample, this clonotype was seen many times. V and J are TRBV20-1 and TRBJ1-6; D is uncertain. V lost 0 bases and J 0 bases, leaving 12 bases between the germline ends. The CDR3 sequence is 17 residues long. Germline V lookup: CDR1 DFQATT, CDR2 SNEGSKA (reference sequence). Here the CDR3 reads CSARDSGMNSYNSPLHF. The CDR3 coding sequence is TGCAGTGCTAGAGATTCCGGAATGAACTCCTATAATTCACCCCTCCACTTT.

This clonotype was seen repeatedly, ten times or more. CDR3 nucleotide sequence: TGTGCCAGCAGTGCGATTGCCGGGACAGGGGGGATAAATGAGCAGTTCTTC. Its protein is CASSAIAGTGGINEQFF. V and J are TRBV6-6 and TRBJ2-1; 11 nucleotides align to TRBD1. The J segment lost 7 bases and the V segment lost 5 bases, leaving 13 bases of the junction unmatched. Germline V gene lookup returns CDR1 MNHNY and CDR2 SVGAGI (reference sequence). The CDR3 covers 17 residues.

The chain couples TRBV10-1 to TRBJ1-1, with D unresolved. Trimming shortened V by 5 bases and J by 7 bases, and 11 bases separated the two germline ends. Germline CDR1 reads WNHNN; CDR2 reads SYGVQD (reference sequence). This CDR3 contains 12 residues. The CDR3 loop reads CASSQLRGEAFF. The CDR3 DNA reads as TGCGCCAGCAGTCAATTACGGGGTGAAGCTTTCTTT.

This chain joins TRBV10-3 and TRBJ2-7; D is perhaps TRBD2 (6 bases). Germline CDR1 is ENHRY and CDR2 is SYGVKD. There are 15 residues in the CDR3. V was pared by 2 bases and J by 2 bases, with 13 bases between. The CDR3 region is CAISEPAGRAYEQYF. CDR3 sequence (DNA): TGTGCCATCAGTGAGCCCGCGGGAAGGGCCTACGAGCAGTACTTC.

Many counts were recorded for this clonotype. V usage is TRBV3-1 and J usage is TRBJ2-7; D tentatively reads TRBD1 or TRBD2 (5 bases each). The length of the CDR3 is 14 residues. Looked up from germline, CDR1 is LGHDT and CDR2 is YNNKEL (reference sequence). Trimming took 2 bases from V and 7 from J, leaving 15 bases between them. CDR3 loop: CASSQRIGNREQYF. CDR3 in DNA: TGTGCCAGCAGCCAAAGGATCGGGAACAGGGAGCAGTACTTC.

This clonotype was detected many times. Written as DNA, the CDR3 is TGCAGCGTTTCGCCGGACTTCCAGAGCTCCTACGAGCAGTACTTC. It translates to CSVSPDFQSSYEQYF. The chain couples TRBV29-1 to TRBJ2-7; D is perhaps TRBD2 (5 bases). V was shortened by 5 bases and J by 0 bases, with 17 bases between the two germline ends. The CDR3 is made up of 15 amino acids. CDR1 and CDR2 (germline): SQVTM, ANQGSEA.

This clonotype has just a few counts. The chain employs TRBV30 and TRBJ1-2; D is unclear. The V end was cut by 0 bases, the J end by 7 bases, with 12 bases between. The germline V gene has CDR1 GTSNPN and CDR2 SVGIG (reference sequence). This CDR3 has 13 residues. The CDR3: CAWSVGGNGGYTF. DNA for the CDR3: TGTGCCTGGAGTGTCGGAGGGAACGGTGGCTACACCTTC.

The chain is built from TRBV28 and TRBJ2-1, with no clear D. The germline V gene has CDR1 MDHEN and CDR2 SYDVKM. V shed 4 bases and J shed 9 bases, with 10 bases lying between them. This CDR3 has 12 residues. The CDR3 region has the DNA TGTGCCAGCAGTTCGGCTCGGCGTGAGCAGTTCTTC. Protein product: CASSSARREQFF.

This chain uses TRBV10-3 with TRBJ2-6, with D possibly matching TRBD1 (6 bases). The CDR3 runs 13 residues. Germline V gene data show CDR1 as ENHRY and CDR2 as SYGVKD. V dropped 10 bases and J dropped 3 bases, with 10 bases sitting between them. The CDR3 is CATYRVGANVLTF. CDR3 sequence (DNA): TGTGCCACCTACAGGGTTGGGGCCAACGTCCTGACTTTC.

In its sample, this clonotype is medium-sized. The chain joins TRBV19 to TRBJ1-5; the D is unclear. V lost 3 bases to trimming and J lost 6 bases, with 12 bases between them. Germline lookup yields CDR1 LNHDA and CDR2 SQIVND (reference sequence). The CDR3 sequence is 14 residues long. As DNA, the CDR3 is TGTGCCAGTAGTATTGGCGCAATGGGTCAGCCCCAGCATTTT. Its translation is CASSIGAMGQPQHF.

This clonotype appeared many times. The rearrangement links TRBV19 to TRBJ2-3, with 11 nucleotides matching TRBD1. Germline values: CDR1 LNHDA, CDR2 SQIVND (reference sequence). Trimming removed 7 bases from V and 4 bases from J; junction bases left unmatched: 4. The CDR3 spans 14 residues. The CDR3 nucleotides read TGTGCCAGTAAGGACAGGGGGCTCTCAGATACGCAGTATTTT. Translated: CASKDRGLSDTQYF.

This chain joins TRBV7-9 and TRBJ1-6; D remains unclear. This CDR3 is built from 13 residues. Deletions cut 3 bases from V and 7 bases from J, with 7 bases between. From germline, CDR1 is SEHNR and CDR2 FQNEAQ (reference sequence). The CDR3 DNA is TGTGCCAGCAGCTTGGCAGAAAATTCACCCCTCCACTTT. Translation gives CASSLAENSPLHF.

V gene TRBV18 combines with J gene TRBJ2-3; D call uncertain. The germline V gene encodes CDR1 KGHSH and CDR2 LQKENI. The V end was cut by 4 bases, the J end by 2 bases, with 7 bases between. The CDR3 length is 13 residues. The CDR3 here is CASSLRNTDTQYF. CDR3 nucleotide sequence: TGTGCCAGCTCACTAAGGAACACAGATACGCAGTATTTT.